This T cell receptor beta chain comes out of a study of T cells after somatic rescue of genetic block. V dropped 0 bases and J dropped 3 bases, with 9 bases sitting between them. Per germline, CDR1 MNHNS and CDR2 SASEGT. The CDR3 length is 15 residues. The assay was immunoSEQ multiplex PCR, and TCRdb's table has in-frame clones only and misses some. Of 110,000 or so clones listed, 80% to 95% are singletons. The sequence derives from a woman aged 18-35 years. Material for sequencing was peripheral blood mononuclear cells (PBMCs). The V call is TRBV6-1, the J call TRBJ2-1, with D perhaps TRBD2 (6 bases). The CDR3, as DNA: TGTGCCAGCAGTGAAGCGACTAGTAACTACAATGAGCAGTTCTTC. Translating it yields CASSEATSNYNEQFF.